A selection of T cell receptor beta chains follows, all from one sample in a study of T cells in Graves' hyperthyroidism and ophthalmopathy. A single record per CDR3 protein comes from TCRdb applying MiXCR to the multiplex PCR reads. The sample contains roughly 240,000 distinct CDR3 sequences, approximately 23% of which appear only once. Sequences were obtained from blood. These receptors came from a woman in her thirties or forties with Graves' ophthalmopathy. CDR3s include the opening cysteine and the closing phenylalanine or tryptophan. The order of the fields is D gene, V gene, clone size, J gene, CDR3 DNA, CDR3 protein. D genes are given only for firm matches. Some rows mark clone size as missing; the rest say once, few, many or name a class of expanded clone.

d_call: NA
v_call: TRBV28
clone_size: many
j_call: TRBJ2-4
cdr3_nt: TGTGCCAGCATAGGGCAGGGTGTAAGTTTAGCCAAAAACATTCAGTACTTC
cdr3_aa: CASIGQGVSLAKNIQYF

d_call: NA
v_call: TRBV27
clone_size: many
j_call: TRBJ1-5
cdr3_nt: TGTGCCAGCAGTAAGGGGGGGAATCAGCCCCAGCATTTT
cdr3_aa: CASSKGGNQPQHF

d_call: NA
v_call: TRBV27
clone_size: many
j_call: TRBJ2-2
cdr3_nt: TGTGCCAGCAGTTTATGGACTACCGGGGAGCTGTTTTTT
cdr3_aa: CASSLWTTGELFF

d_call: TRBD1
v_call: TRBV12-3/TRBV12-4
clone_size: many
j_call: TRBJ2-2
cdr3_nt: TGTGCCAGCACCTCGGACAGGCGCACGAACACCGGGGAGCTGTTTTTT
cdr3_aa: CASTSDRRTNTGELFF

d_call: TRBD1
v_call: TRBV6-2/TRBV6-3
clone_size: many
j_call: TRBJ2-5
cdr3_nt: TGTGCCAGTGCGATTCCGGGACAGGGGGCGGAGACCCAGTACTTC
cdr3_aa: CASAIPGQGAETQYF

d_call: NA
v_call: TRBV6-2/TRBV6-3
clone_size: few
j_call: TRBJ1-1
cdr3_nt: TGTGCCAGCAGTTACGGTGGAGCAGAAGCTTTCTTT
cdr3_aa: CASSYGGAEAFF

d_call: TRBD2
v_call: TRBV10-1
clone_size: many
j_call: TRBJ2-2
cdr3_nt: TGCGCCAGCGGGGGACTAGCGGGAAGCGATTTGGGCACCGGGGAGCTGTTTTTT
cdr3_aa: CASGGLAGSDLGTGELFF

d_call: NA
v_call: TRBV3-1
clone_size: many
j_call: TRBJ1-2
cdr3_nt: TGTGCCAGCAGCCCCCCCGGCGTACAGTCTTATGGCTACACCTTC
cdr3_aa: CASSPPGVQSYGYTF

d_call: TRBD1
v_call: TRBV12-3/TRBV12-4
clone_size: NA
j_call: TRBJ2-5
cdr3_nt: TGTGCCAGCAGGTCCGGGACAGGTTTAGGGGAGACCCAGTACTTC
cdr3_aa: CASRSGTGLGETQYF

d_call: TRBD1
v_call: TRBV6-5
clone_size: many
j_call: TRBJ2-5
cdr3_nt: TGTGCCAGCAGTTCTCCCGGGACAGGGGAAGAGACCCAGTACTTC
cdr3_aa: CASSSPGTGEETQYF

d_call: NA
v_call: TRBV20-1
clone_size: NA
j_call: TRBJ1-5
cdr3_nt: TGCAGTGCCAGTCCGCGGGCAGGGGTTAGCAATCAGCCCCAGCATTTT
cdr3_aa: CSASPRAGVSNQPQHF

d_call: TRBD2
v_call: TRBV14
clone_size: many
j_call: TRBJ2-2
cdr3_nt: TGTGCCAGCAGCAAAAGACTAGCGGGGGTCAAGAACACCGGGGAGCTGTTTTTT
cdr3_aa: CASSKRLAGVKNTGELFF

d_call: NA
v_call: TRBV5-1
clone_size: many
j_call: TRBJ2-2
cdr3_nt: TGCGCCAGCAGCTTGGCCCTGGCAGGGCCCACCGGGGAGCTGTTTTTT
cdr3_aa: CASSLALAGPTGELFF

d_call: NA
v_call: TRBV27
clone_size: few
j_call: TRBJ1-1
cdr3_nt: TGTGCCAGCAGGGCACTGGGGGCGAACACTGAAGCTTACTTT
cdr3_aa: CASRALGANTEAYF

d_call: NA
v_call: TRBV6-1
clone_size: many
j_call: TRBJ1-6
cdr3_nt: TGTGCCAGCACGGGAATGGGGAGCTCACCCCTCCACTTT
cdr3_aa: CASTGMGSSPLHF

d_call: NA
v_call: TRBV6-1
clone_size: NA
j_call: TRBJ1-5
cdr3_nt: TGTGCCAGCAGACTGACAGTTCTAAGCAATCAGCCCCAGCATTTT
cdr3_aa: CASRLTVLSNQPQHF

d_call: TRBD2
v_call: TRBV19
clone_size: many
j_call: TRBJ2-2
cdr3_nt: TGTGCCAGTACGCCGACTAGCGGGAGGACCACCGGGGAGCTGTTTTTT
cdr3_aa: CASTPTSGRTTGELFF

d_call: TRBD1
v_call: TRBV20-1
clone_size: many
j_call: TRBJ2-7
cdr3_nt: TGCAGTGCTAGGACAGGGGACTACGAGCAGTACTTC
cdr3_aa: CSARTGDYEQYF

d_call: NA
v_call: TRBV4-1
clone_size: many
j_call: TRBJ2-5
cdr3_nt: TGCGCCAGCAGCCAAGATGGGCTTACGGGGACCCAGTACTTC
cdr3_aa: CASSQDGLTGTQYF

d_call: NA
v_call: TRBV28
clone_size: many
j_call: TRBJ2-7
cdr3_nt: TGTGCCAGCAGTTTATGGAGTGGATCCTACGAGCAGTACTTC
cdr3_aa: CASSLWSGSYEQYF

d_call: TRBD1
v_call: TRBV6-1
clone_size: NA
j_call: TRBJ2-4
cdr3_nt: TGTGCCAGCAGTGAAGAGGGGGCAGAAGCCAAAAACATTCAGTACTTC
cdr3_aa: CASSEEGAEAKNIQYF